Below are 24 T cell receptor beta chains sequenced from a single sample in a study of shared clonotypes between healthy human individuals. Only in-frame clones appear in the TCRdb table, and some are missing; sequencing was by immunoSEQ multiplex PCR. The sample yields roughly 450,000 clones, 70% to 80% seen once. Specimen: PBMCs. These receptors originate from a woman aged 40 to 55 in good health. Some clones in this sample may be carry-over from other donors' samples.

The J gene is TRBJ2-7, the V gene TRBV29-1, with 7 bases matching TRBD2. CDR3 length equals 14 residues. The V segment lost 3 bases and the J segment 4 bases; nucleotides outside the gene matches: 9. Germline CDR1 SQVTM, CDR2 ANQGSEA. The CDR3 region is CSVEGGASGYEQYF. CDR3 in DNA: TGCAGCGTTGAGGGAGGGGCATCCGGGTACGAGCAGTACTTC.

The chain employs TRBV7-9 and TRBJ2-2; D is uncertain. With 0 bases removed from V and 6 bases from J, the gap between germline ends came to 17 bases. Germline CDR1 and CDR2: SEHNR and FQNEAQ (reference sequence). The CDR3 sequence is 17 residues long. In DNA form, the CDR3 reads TGTGCCAGCAGCTTAGCGATAGGGCAGGAACCCTCCGGGGAGCTGTTTTTT. This encodes CASSLAIGQEPSGELFF. The full variable domain, in which reference TRBV7-9 and TRBJ2-2 provide the parts outside the CDR3, is DTGVSQNPRHKITKRGQNVTFRCDPISEHNRLYWYRQTLGQGPEFLTYFQNEAQLEKSRLLSDRFSAERPKGSFSTLEIQRTEQGDSAMYLCASSLAIGQEPSGELFFGEGSRLTVL.

The CDR3 coding sequence is TGTGCCAGCAGCGCCGATACTTACGAGCAGTACTTC. Protein sequence: CASSADTYEQYF. The chain recombines TRBV2 with TRBJ2-7, with D unclear. Trimming stripped 6 bases from V and 4 bases from J, with 10 bases between. Germline V CDR1 and CDR2: SNHLY, FYNNEI. The CDR3 sequence is 12 residues long.

This chain joins TRBV18 and TRBJ2-2; 10 bases are shared with TRBD2. The V gene end was trimmed by 2 bases and the J gene end by 0 bases; junction bases not matched to a gene: 6. The CDR3 extends over 18 amino acids. The germline gives CDR1 KGHSH, CDR2 LQKENI. CDR3 sequence (DNA): TGTGCCAGCTCACCAGCTAGCGGGAGTGAAGCGAACACCGGGGAGCTGTTTTTT. This translates into CASSPASGSEANTGELFF.

The chain has TRBV29-1 and TRBJ1-5; D may be TRBD1 (6 bases). Germline V CDR1 and CDR2: SQVTM, ANQGSEA. This CDR3 region has 13 residues. Trimming left V 7 bases short and J 3 bases short, with 13 bases between. CDR3 sequence reads: CSASDRNNQPQHF. For the CDR3, the DNA is TGCAGCGCATCGGACAGAAACAATCAGCCCCAGCATTTT.

The chain carries TRBV28 and TRBJ2-5; a weak D match, TRBD1 (5 bases). Trimming removed 3 bases at V and 3 bases at J, with 11 bases between. CDR3 length: 14 residues. Germline values: CDR1 MDHEN, CDR2 SYDVKM. DNA for the CDR3: TGTGCCAGCAGTTTCGTCAGGGAAGAAGAGACCCAGTACTTC. Protein product: CASSFVREEETQYF.

The chain recombines TRBV6-6 with TRBJ2-1, with 7 bases aligning to TRBD1. CDR3 length: 15 residues. In germline, CDR1 is MNHNY, CDR2 SVGAGI (reference sequence). With 6 bases clipped from V and 5 bases from J, the junction kept 10 bases outside the gene matches. Here the CDR3 DNA reads TGTGCCAGCAGCCGGCCGACAGGGAGACACAATGAGCAGTTCTTC. Residues: CASSRPTGRHNEQFF.

Only one count was recorded for this clone. The rearrangement links TRBV6-1 to TRBJ1-3; D unresolved. Trimming took 1 base from V and 0 from J, leaving 10 bases between them. This CDR3 comprises 16 residues. The V gene's germline CDR1 is MNHNS and CDR2 SASEGT. The CDR3 here is CASSEGAPFSGNTIYF. The CDR3 DNA follows: TGTGCCAGCAGTGAAGGGGCGCCCTTCTCTGGAAACACCATATATTTT.

The V call is TRBV30, the J call TRBJ1-5, with D perhaps TRBD1 (5 bases). The CDR3 has 12 residues. Germline assignment: CDR1 GTSNPN and CDR2 SVGIG (reference sequence). Trimming pared 1 base from V and 8 bases from J, leaving 9 bases between. The CDR3 loop is CAWSGGIEPQHF. CDR3 DNA: TGTGCCTGGAGTGGGGGGATTGAGCCCCAGCATTTT.

The J gene is TRBJ1-5, the V gene TRBV5-5; 7 bases align to TRBD1. Per the germline V gene, CDR1 is SGHKS and CDR2 is YYEKEE (reference sequence). The CDR3 sequence is 13 residues long. Unmatched junction bases numbered 3, after V lost 4 bases and J lost 5 bases. Written as DNA, the CDR3 is TGTGCCAGCAGCGTCGACAGGGATCAGCCCCAGCATTTT. Its protein is CASSVDRDQPQHF.

This chain uses TRBV28 with TRBJ2-3; 10 bases line up with TRBD1. This CDR3 has 15 residues. CDR1 is MDHEN, CDR2 SYDVKM, per germline. V shed 6 bases, J shed 4 bases, and the junction held 7 bases outside the gene matches. CDR3 protein: CASRTLTGGADTQYF. The CDR3 region has the DNA TGTGCCAGCAGAACCTTGACAGGGGGCGCAGATACGCAGTATTTT.

J is TRBJ2-4 and V is TRBV5-5; D is unclear. Trimming left V 0 bases short and J 0 bases short, with 13 bases between. Per germline, CDR1 SGHKS and CDR2 YYEKEE (reference sequence). The CDR3 spans 17 residues. CDR3 amino acids: CASSLEFSMGAKNIQYF. The CDR3 nucleotides read TGTGCCAGCAGCTTGGAGTTTTCGATGGGAGCCAAAAACATTCAGTACTTC.

The chain joins TRBV6-5 to TRBJ1-4; 7 bases fit TRBD1. The junction had 11 bases not matched to a gene; V was cut back by 6 bases and J by 10 bases. The CDR3 contains 14 residues. Per the germline V gene, CDR1 is MNHEY and CDR2 is SVGAGI. The CDR3 sequence is CASRPDRVKGKLFF. CDR3 bases: TGTGCCAGCAGGCCTGACAGGGTTAAGGGAAAACTGTTTTTT.

This chain links TRBV29-1 with TRBJ1-2; a weak D match, TRBD1 (5 bases). From germline, CDR1 is SQVTM and CDR2 ANQGSEA. The CDR3 has 11 residues. V lost 5 bases and J 6 bases, leaving 10 bases between the germline ends. CDR3 sequence: CSVPTENGYTF. The CDR3 coding sequence is TGCAGCGTTCCGACAGAGAATGGCTACACCTTC.

This clone came up once. V usage is TRBV18 and J usage is TRBJ1-1; D not certain. Trimming removed 7 bases from V and 0 bases from J, with 9 bases in between. Germline V gene lookup returns CDR1 KGHSH and CDR2 LQKENI. The length of the CDR3 is 13 residues. CDR3 sequence: CASFESLNTEAFF. CDR3 in DNA: TGTGCCAGCTTCGAGAGTCTGAACACTGAAGCTTTCTTT.

This chain uses TRBV7-3 with TRBJ1-2; 7 nucleotides match TRBD1. The CDR3 is 16 residues long. The V segment lost 5 bases and the J segment 6 bases; nucleotides outside the gene matches: 15. The germline V gene has CDR1 SGHTA and CDR2 FQGTGA. The CDR3: CASSARQGNGFDGYTF. The CDR3 region has the DNA TGTGCCAGCAGCGCCCGACAGGGTAATGGCTTCGATGGCTACACCTTC.

The J gene is TRBJ2-3, the V gene TRBV19; 7 bases are shared with TRBD2. CDR3 size: 15 residues. The ends lost 6 bases at V and 3 bases at J; junction bases unmatched: 9. Per germline, CDR1 LNHDA and CDR2 SQIVND (reference sequence). The CDR3 DNA follows: TGTGCCAGTAGCCCGTTAGGAGCGGGGACAGATACGCAGTATTTT. Protein sequence: CASSPLGAGTDTQYF.

Only a few counts were recorded for this clone. The gene calls are TRBV29-1 and TRBJ2-1, with D tentatively TRBD1 (5 bases). Trimming pared 7 bases from V and 10 bases from J, leaving 23 bases between. The germline gives CDR1 SQVTM, CDR2 ANQGSEA. The CDR3 has 14 residues. The CDR3 protein is CSGAPGIPSSEQFF. As DNA, the CDR3 is TGCAGCGGAGCCCCAGGGATTCCAAGTTCGGAGCAGTTCTTC.

The chain employs TRBV4-2 and TRBJ2-3, with D tentatively TRBD2 (7 bases). CDR1 and CDR2 (germline): LGHNA, YNFKEQ. The germline V and J ends were trimmed by 0 bases and 14 bases, with 18 bases remaining between them. CDR3 size: 14 residues. CDR3 nucleotide sequence: TGTGCCAGCAGCCAAGATGGGGAGGGGGGTGATATGTATTTT. Amino acids: CASSQDGEGGDMYF.

The V and J genes are TRBV7-2 and TRBJ2-3, with D perhaps matching TRBD1 (5 bases). Germline V gene lookup returns CDR1 SGHTA and CDR2 FQGNSA. V gave up 3 bases and J gave up 3 bases, with 13 bases separating them. The CDR3 length is 15 residues. CDR3 amino acids: CASSLTGRDTDTQYF. DNA for the CDR3: TGTGCCAGCAGCTTGACTGGCAGGGATACAGATACGCAGTATTTT.

V gene TRBV27 combines with J gene TRBJ2-4, with D possibly matching TRBD1 (6 bases). CDR1 is MNHEY and CDR2 is SMNVEV in the germline V gene (reference sequence). The CDR3 spans 17 residues. Trimming removed 5 bases from V and 0 bases from J, with 17 bases in between. The CDR3 nucleotides read TGTGCCAGCAGTCCGTCGGGACAAATTCTAGCCAAAAACATTCAGTACTTC. Translation: CASSPSGQILAKNIQYF.

The rearrangement links TRBV28 to TRBJ2-5; TRBD2 aligns across 7 bases. Germline lookup yields CDR1 MDHEN and CDR2 SYDVKM. The ends lost 6 bases at V and 4 bases at J; junction bases unmatched: 5. This CDR3 is built from 13 residues. CDR3 sequence: CASSRGETETQYF. DNA of the CDR3: TGTGCCAGCAGCCGGGGGGAGACAGAGACCCAGTACTTC. The whole variable domain, filled in from reference TRBV28 and TRBJ2-5, reads DVKVTQSSRYLVKRTGEKVFLECVQDMDHENMFWYRQDPGLGLRLIYFSYDVKMKEKGDIPEGYSVSREKKERFSLILESASTNQTSMYLCASSRGETETQYFGPGTRLLVL.

The V and J genes are TRBV4-1 and TRBJ2-4; D perhaps matches TRBD2 (5 bases). The CDR3 contains 16 residues. Germline V gene lookup returns CDR1 MGHRA and CDR2 YSYEKL. V lost 3 bases and J lost 0, with 12 bases in between. The DNA for the CDR3 is TGCGCCAGCAGCCAGTCGAGGGAACTAGCCAAAAACATTCAGTACTTC. Translation: CASSQSRELAKNIQYF.

At least ten counts were recorded for this clone. V is TRBV6-1 and J is TRBJ2-6; maybe TRBD1 (5 bases). V shed 1 base and J shed 2 bases, with 6 bases lying between them. Germline V gene sequence: CDR1 MNHNS, CDR2 SASEGT. The CDR3 has 15 residues. The CDR3 nucleotides are TGTGCCAGCAGTGAAGGGGGCGCTGGGGCCAACGTCCTGACTTTC. Translated: CASSEGGAGANVLTF.